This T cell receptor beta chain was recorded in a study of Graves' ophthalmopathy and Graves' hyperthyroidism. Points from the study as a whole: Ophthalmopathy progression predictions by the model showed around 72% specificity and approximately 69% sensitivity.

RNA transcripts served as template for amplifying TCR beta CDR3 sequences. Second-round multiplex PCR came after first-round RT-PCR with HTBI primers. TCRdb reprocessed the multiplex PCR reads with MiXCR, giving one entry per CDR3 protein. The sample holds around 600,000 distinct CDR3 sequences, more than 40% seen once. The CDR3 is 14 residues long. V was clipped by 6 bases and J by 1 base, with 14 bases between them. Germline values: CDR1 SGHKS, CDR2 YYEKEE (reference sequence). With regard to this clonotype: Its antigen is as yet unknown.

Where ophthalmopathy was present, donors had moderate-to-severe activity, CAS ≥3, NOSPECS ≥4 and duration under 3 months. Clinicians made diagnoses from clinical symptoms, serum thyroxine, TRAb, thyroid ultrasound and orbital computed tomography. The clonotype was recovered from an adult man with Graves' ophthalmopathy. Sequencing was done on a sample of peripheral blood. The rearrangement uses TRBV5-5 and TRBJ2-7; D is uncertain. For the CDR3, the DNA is TGTGCCAGCAAGACTCCGACCTTGTCCTACGAGCAGTACTTC. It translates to CASKTPTLSYEQYF.